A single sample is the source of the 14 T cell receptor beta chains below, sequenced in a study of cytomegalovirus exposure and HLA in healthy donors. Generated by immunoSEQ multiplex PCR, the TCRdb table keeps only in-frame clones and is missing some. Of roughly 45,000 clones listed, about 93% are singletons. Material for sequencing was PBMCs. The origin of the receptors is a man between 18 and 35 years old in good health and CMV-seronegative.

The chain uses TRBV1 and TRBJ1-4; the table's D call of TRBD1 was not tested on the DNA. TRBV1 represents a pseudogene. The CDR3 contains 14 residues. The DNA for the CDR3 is TGCACCAGCAGCCAATGGGGGCGCTGCGAAAAACTGTTTTTT. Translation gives CTSSQWGRCEKLFF.

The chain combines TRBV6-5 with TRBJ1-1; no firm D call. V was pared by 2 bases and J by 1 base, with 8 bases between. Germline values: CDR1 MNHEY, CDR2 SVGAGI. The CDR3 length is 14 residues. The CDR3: CASSYTQANTEAFF. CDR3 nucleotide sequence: TGTGCCAGCAGTTACACCCAGGCGAACACTGAAGCTTTCTTT.

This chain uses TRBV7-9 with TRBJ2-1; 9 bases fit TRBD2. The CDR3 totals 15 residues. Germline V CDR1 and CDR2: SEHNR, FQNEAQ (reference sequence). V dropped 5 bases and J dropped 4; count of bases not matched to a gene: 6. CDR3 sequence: CASSHTSGSYNEQFF. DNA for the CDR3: TGTGCCAGCAGCCACACTAGCGGGTCTTACAATGAGCAGTTCTTC.

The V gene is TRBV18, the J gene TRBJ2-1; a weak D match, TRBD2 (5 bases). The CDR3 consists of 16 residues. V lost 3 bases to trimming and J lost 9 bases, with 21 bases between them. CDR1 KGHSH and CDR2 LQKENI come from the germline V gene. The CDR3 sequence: CASSPLASVQTVEQFF. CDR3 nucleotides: TGTGCCAGCTCACCTCTAGCCAGTGTCCAAACAGTTGAGCAGTTCTTC.

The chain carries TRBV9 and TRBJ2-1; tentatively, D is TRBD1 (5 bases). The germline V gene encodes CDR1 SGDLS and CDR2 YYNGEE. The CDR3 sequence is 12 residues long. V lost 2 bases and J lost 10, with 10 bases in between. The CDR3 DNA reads TGTGCCAGCAGCGTGGGGCGAACCGAGCAGTTCTTC. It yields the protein CASSVGRTEQFF.

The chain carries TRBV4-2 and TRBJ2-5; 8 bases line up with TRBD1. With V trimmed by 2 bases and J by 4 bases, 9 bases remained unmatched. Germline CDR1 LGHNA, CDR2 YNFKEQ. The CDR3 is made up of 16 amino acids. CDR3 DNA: TGTGCCAGCAGCCAATTTACAGGGGGTTCAGGAGAGACCCAGTACTTC. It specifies CASSQFTGGSGETQYF.

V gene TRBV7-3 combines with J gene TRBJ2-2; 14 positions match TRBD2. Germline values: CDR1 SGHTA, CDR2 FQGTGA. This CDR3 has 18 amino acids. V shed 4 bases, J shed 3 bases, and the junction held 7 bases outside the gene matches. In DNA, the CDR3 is TGTGCCAGCAGCTATTGGACTAGCGGGGGGTCCGACACCGGGGAGCTGTTTTTT. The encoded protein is CASSYWTSGGSDTGELFF.

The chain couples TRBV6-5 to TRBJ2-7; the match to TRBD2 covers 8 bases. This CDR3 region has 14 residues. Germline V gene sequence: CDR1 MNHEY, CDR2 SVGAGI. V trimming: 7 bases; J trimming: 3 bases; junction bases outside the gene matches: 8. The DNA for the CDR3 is TGTGCCAGCACCCGAGCGGGAGCTAGCTACGAGCAGTACTTC. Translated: CASTRAGASYEQYF.

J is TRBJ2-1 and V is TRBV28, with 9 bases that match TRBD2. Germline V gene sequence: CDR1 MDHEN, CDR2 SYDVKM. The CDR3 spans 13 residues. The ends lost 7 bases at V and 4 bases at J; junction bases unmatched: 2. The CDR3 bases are TGTGCCAGCAATGGACTAGCGTACAATGAGCAGTTCTTC. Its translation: CASNGLAYNEQFF.

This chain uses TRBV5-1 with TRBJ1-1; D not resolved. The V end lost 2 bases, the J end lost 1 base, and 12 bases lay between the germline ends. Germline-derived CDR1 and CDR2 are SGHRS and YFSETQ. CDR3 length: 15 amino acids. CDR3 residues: CASSFKGGKNTEAFF. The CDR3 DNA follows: TGCGCCAGCAGCTTCAAGGGAGGAAAGAACACTGAAGCTTTCTTT.

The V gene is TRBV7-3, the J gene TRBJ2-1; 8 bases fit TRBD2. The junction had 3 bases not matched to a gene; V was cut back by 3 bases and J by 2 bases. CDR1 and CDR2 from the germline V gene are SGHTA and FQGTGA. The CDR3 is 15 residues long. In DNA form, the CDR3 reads TGTGCCAGCAGCTTTCGGGGGGGACCCTACAATGAGCAGTTCTTC. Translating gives CASSFRGGPYNEQFF.

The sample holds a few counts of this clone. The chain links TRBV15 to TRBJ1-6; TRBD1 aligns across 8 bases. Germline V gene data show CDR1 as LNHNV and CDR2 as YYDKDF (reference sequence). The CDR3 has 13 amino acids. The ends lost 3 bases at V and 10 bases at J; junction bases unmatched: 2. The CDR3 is CATSRSGGSPLHF. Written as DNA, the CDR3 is TGTGCCACCAGCAGGTCAGGGGGCTCACCCCTCCACTTT.

CDR3 coding DNA: TGTGCCAGCAGCACATACACCGGGGAGCTGTTTTTT. Protein: CASSTYTGELFF. This chain uses TRBV7-8 with TRBJ2-2, with D uncertain. The V and J ends lost 5 bases and 3 bases respectively, with 4 bases between them. The CDR3 contains 12 residues. Germline V lookup: CDR1 SGHVS, CDR2 FQNEAQ.

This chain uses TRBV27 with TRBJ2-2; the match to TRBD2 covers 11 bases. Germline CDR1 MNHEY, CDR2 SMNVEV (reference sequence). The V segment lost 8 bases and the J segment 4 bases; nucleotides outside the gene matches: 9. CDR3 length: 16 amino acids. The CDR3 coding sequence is TGTGCCAGCGCCGGGACTAGCGGAAGACGCACCGGGGAGCTGTTTTTT. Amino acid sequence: CASAGTSGRRTGELFF.